This T cell receptor beta chain came from a study of CD8 T cells in Susac syndrome. Germline CDR1 and CDR2: ENHRY and SYGVKD. The CDR3 loop spans 14 amino acids. V lost 7 bases, J lost 4 bases, and 9 bases stayed unmatched. RNA totalling roughly 0.5 to 1 ug underwent reverse transcription with random hexamers. Using its own MiXCR run on the immunoSEQ multiplex PCR reads, TCRdb lists one record per CDR3 protein. Altogether around 280,000 distinct CDR3 sequences are present, just over 90% being singletons, with the ten largest covering approximately 0.065%. The sample taken for sequencing was CD4+ T cells from PBMCs. V and J are TRBV10-3 and TRBJ1-1, with 7 bases that match TRBD1. This sequence was found in a human donor with multiple sclerosis. CDR3 protein: CAITADREGTEAFF. In DNA, the CDR3 is TGTGCCATCACCGCAGACAGGGAGGGCACTGAAGCTTTCTTT.